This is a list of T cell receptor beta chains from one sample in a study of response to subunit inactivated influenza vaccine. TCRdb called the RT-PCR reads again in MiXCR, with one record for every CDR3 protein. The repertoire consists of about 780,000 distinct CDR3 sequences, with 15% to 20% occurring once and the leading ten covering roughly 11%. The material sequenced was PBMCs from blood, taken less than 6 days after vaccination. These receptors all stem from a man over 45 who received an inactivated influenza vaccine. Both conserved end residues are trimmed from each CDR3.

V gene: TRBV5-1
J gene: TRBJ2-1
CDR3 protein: ASSLRQGDNEQF

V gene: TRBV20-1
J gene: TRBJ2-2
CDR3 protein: SARLWSPGKTGELF

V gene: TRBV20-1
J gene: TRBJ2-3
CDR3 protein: SVTELSTDTQY

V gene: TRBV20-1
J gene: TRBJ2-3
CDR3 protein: SARVFGTGENTQY

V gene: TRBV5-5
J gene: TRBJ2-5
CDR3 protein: AMGPGTAQETQY

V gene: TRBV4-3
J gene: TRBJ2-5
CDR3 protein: ASSQDPQLAAGETQY

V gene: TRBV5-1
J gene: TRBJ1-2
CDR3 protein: ASSQGRLYGYT

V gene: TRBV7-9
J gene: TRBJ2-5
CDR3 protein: ASSLGGPLAY

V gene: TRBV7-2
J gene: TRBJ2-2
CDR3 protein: ASSLASGKSGELF

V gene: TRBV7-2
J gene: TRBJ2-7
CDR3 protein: ASSLAVSPSSYEQY

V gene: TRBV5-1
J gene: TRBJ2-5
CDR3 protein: ASSLEGGQETQY

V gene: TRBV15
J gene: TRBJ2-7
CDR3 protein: ATSRARGAANEQY

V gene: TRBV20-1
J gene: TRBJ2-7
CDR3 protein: SARDPSSAYYEQY

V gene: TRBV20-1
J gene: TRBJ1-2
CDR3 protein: SAMAGYT

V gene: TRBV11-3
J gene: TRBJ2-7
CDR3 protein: ASSRVDDTEQY

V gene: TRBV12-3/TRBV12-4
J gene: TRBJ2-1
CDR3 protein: ASSPPRGEPNEQF

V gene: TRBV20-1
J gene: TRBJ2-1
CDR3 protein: SAGDRVWSYNEQF

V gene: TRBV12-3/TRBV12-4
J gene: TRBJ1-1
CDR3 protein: ASSQTGTGGLGAF

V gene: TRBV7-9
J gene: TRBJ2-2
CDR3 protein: ASSTTWAQNTGELF

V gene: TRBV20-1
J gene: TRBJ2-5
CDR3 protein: SAGAPPETQY

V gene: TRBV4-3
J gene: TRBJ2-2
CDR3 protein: ASSPGLAGYTGELF